Listed below are T cell receptor beta chains from one sample, sequenced in a study of cytomegalovirus exposure and HLA in healthy donors. Sequenced by immunoSEQ multiplex PCR; TCRdb stores in-frame clones only, minus some. The table shows roughly 130,000 clones, with around 78% occurring only once. The sequenced material came from PBMCs. Receptors originate from a woman between 50 and 59 years old in good health and CMV-seronegative. Each CDR3 is given with its conserved first and last residue. A D gene is named only where the DNA matches it firmly. Size is omitted from some rows. Given values are once, few, many or a class for expanded clones.

J	V	D	size	CDR3	DNA
TRBJ2-6	TRBV29-1	-	-	CSVESGAGANVLTF	TGCAGCGTTGAATCCGGGGCTGGGGCCAACGTCCTGACTTTC
TRBJ2-5	TRBV5-6	TRBD1	-	CASSLRTGVQETQYF	TGTGCCAGCAGCTTAAGGACAGGGGTACAAGAGACCCAGTACTTC
TRBJ2-3	TRBV15	-	-	CATGAAPTDTQYF	TGTGCCACCGGAGCGGCCCCCACAGATACGCAGTATTTT
TRBJ2-2	TRBV5-1	-	-	CASRPSSDLTGELFF	TGCGCCAGCAGGCCGTCTAGCGACCTCACCGGGGAGCTGTTTTTT
TRBJ2-7	TRBV4-2	TRBD2	-	CASSQVTSGGSRGFYEQYF	TGTGCCAGCAGCCAAGTTACTAGCGGGGGATCGAGGGGTTTTTACGAGCAGTACTTC
TRBJ1-2	TRBV5-6	-	-	CASSAAWMEVNYGYTF	TGTGCCAGCAGCGCAGCCTGGATGGAGGTCAACTATGGCTACACCTTC
TRBJ1-5	TRBV30	-	few	CAWTKQGPGNQPQHF	TGTGCCTGGACAAAACAGGGTCCGGGCAATCAGCCCCAGCATTTT
TRBJ1-2	TRBV7-9	-	once	CASSLESRVTYGYPF	TGTGCCAGCAGCTTAGAATCCAGGGTAACATATGGCTACCCCTTC
TRBJ2-1	TRBV5-1	-	-	CASSSAEGNEQFF	TGCGCCAGCAGCAGCGCGGAGGGGAATGAGCAGTTCTTC
TRBJ2-1	TRBV6-5	-	few	CASTLGGEQFF	TGTGCCAGCACTCTGGGGGGTGAGCAGTTCTTC
TRBJ2-3	TRBV6-5	-	-	CASSTVKSTDTQYF	TGTGCCAGCAGTACTGTAAAAAGCACAGATACGCAGTATTTT
TRBJ2-3	TRBV2	TRBD2	-	CASSTGTSGMGGTQYF	TGTGCCAGCAGCACCGGGACTAGCGGGATGGGGGGGACGCAGTATTTT
TRBJ2-1	TRBV27	TRBD1	-	CASRFPTGGSYNEQFF	TGTGCCAGCAGATTCCCTACAGGGGGCTCCTACAATGAGCAGTTCTTC
TRBJ1-1	TRBV19	TRBD1	-	CASSPIPGGPGDTEAFF	TGTGCCAGTAGCCCAATACCAGGGGGCCCTGGGGACACTGAAGCTTTCTTT
TRBJ1-4	TRBV6-5	-	once	CASRRTVDLKELFF	TGTGCCAGCAGAAGGACAGTAGATCTGAAGGAACTGTTTTTT
TRBJ1-6	TRBV30	-	-	CAWSREGSPLHF	TGTGCCTGGAGTCGGGAGGGGTCACCCCTCCACTTT
TRBJ1-1	TRBV7-9	TRBD1	few	CASSHPSTGGSGTEAFF	TGTGCCAGCAGCCACCCGTCGACAGGGGGGTCTGGCACTGAAGCTTTCTTT
TRBJ1-4	TRBV30	-	once	CACEAWGVNEKLFF	TGTGCCTGCGAGGCGTGGGGGGTAAATGAAAAACTGTTTTTT
TRBJ1-1	TRBV28	-	few	CASSLVPRGTEAFF	TGTGCCAGCAGTTTAGTTCCCAGGGGCACTGAAGCTTTCTTT
TRBJ2-1	TRBV7-9	TRBD2	-	CASSLIVGAGVGGNEQFF	TGTGCCAGCAGCTTAATTGTTGGGGCGGGAGTTGGTGGGAATGAGCAGTTCTTC
TRBJ1-4	TRBV7-2	TRBD1	-	CASSRQIQGVSNEKLFF	TGTGCCAGCAGCCGTCAGATTCAGGGGGTCTCTAATGAAAAACTGTTTTTT
TRBJ1-1	TRBV30	-	-	CAWSDRGSTEAFF	TGTGCCTGGAGCGATAGGGGAAGCACTGAAGCTTTCTTT
TRBJ2-5	TRBV5-1	-	few	CASSSLEGQPETQYF	TGCGCCAGCAGCTCCCTGGAGGGACAGCCAGAGACCCAGTACTTC
TRBJ1-1	TRBV5-4	TRBD1	-	CASSLVVGRGPTEAFF	TGTGCCAGCAGCTTGGTAGTAGGCAGGGGGCCCACTGAAGCTTTCTTT
TRBJ1-4	TRBV18	-	-	CASSPLGFNEKLFF	TGTGCCAGCTCACCACTTGGCTTTAATGAAAAACTGTTTTTT